The 27 T cell receptor beta chains in this list originate from one sample, sequenced in a study of PD-L1 blockade in urothelial cancer. The assay was immunoSEQ multiplex PCR, and TCRdb's table has in-frame clones only and misses some. This sample has around 56,000 clones, with 85% to 90% found just once. Material: PBMCs, obtained around atezolizumab (anti-PD-L1) treatment. The receptors stem from a man aged 50 to 59 with urothelial cancer.

The V call is TRBV5-1, the J call TRBJ2-1; 9 bases are shared with TRBD1. This CDR3 comprises 16 residues. The V gene's germline CDR1 is SGHRS and CDR2 YFSETQ. The junction had 9 bases not matched to a gene; V was cut back by 4 bases and J by 4 bases. CDR3 sequence reads: CASSPGDRGAYNEQFF. In nucleotides, the CDR3 is TGCGCCAGCAGCCCCGGTGACAGGGGGGCGTACAATGAGCAGTTCTTC.

V usage is TRBV7-2 and J usage is TRBJ1-4; D perhaps matches TRBD1 (6 bases). The germline CDR1 and CDR2 sequences are SGHTA and FQGNSA. Deletions cut 1 base from V and 8 bases from J, with 11 bases between. The CDR3 runs 14 residues. The CDR3 nucleotides are TGTGCCAGCAGCTTAGGGGGGCCTGGGGAAAAACTGTTTTTT. Translating it yields CASSLGGPGEKLFF.

This clone was counted only a few times. V is TRBV18 and J is TRBJ2-2; maybe TRBD2 (6 bases). V dropped 6 bases and J dropped 3 bases, with 8 bases sitting between them. Germline CDR1 KGHSH, CDR2 LQKENI. The CDR3 loop spans 13 amino acids. In DNA form, the CDR3 reads TGTGCCAGCTCTCGACTAGACACCGGGGAGCTGTTTTTT. This codes for CASSRLDTGELFF. Drawing the rest from reference TRBV18 and TRBJ2-2, the complete variable domain is NAGVMQNPRHLVRRRGQEARLRCSPMKGHSHVYWYRQLPEEGLKFMVYLQKENIIDESGMPKERFSAEFPKEGPSILRIQQVVRGDSAAYFCASSRLDTGELFFGEGSRLTVL.

The chain is built from TRBV7-2 and TRBJ1-1, with D uncertain. The CDR3 is 13 residues long. Per germline, CDR1 SGHTA and CDR2 FQGNSA. The V gene lost 7 bases and the J gene lost 1 base, with 10 bases spanning the gap. CDR3 sequence reads: CASTFSWNTEAFF. The CDR3 region has the DNA TGTGCCAGCACCTTCTCGTGGAACACTGAAGCTTTCTTT.

This sequence joins TRBV4-1 and TRBJ2-7; 7 bases agree with TRBD1. V lost 3 bases, J lost 0 bases, and 5 bases stayed unmatched. Germline V gene lookup returns CDR1 MGHRA and CDR2 YSYEKL. The CDR3 is 15 residues long. The CDR3 sequence: CASSQTTGLSYEQYF. The CDR3, as DNA: TGCGCCAGCAGCCAGACGACAGGGCTCTCCTACGAGCAGTACTTC.

The CDR3 sequence: CASSHRTRGNQPQHF. The CDR3 region has the DNA TGTGCCAGCAGCCATAGGACGAGGGGCAATCAGCCCCAGCATTTT. This chain joins TRBV6-5 and TRBJ1-5; D call uncertain. CDR1 is MNHEY and CDR2 is SVGAGI in the germline V gene. The CDR3 sequence is 15 residues long. The V gene lost 6 bases and the J gene lost 2 bases, with 14 bases spanning the gap.

This sequence joins TRBV6-5 and TRBJ1-1, with D perhaps TRBD1 (5 bases). Trimming removed 6 bases at V and 1 base at J, with 12 bases between. Germline assignment: CDR1 MNHEY and CDR2 SVGAGI. This CDR3 contains 14 residues. This CDR3 is CASRPGSRNTEAFF. The CDR3 DNA reads TGTGCCAGCAGACCAGGGTCGAGGAACACTGAAGCTTTCTTT.

The chain has TRBV2 and TRBJ2-3; 9 positions match TRBD1. With V trimmed by 3 bases and J by 0 bases, 4 bases remained unmatched. The CDR3 spans 16 residues. Germline values: CDR1 SNHLY, CDR2 FYNNEI. The CDR3 spells CASSDKQGASTDTQYF. The DNA of the CDR3 is TGTGCCAGCAGTGATAAACAGGGGGCTAGCACAGATACGCAGTATTTT.

J is TRBJ1-6 and V is TRBV5-1, with D hard to call. The germline V gene has CDR1 SGHRS and CDR2 YFSETQ. The CDR3 covers 16 residues. Trimming shortened V by 5 bases and J by 5 bases, and 17 bases separated the two germline ends. CDR3 nucleotide sequence: TGCGCCAGCAGTCTGTCGGGGATTAGTAATAATTCACCCCTCCACTTT. The encoded protein is CASSLSGISNNSPLHF.

CDR3 in amino acids: CASGPGQGSGELFF. The DNA of the CDR3 is TGTGCCAGCGGACCGGGACAGGGGTCCGGGGAGCTGTTTTTT. The chain has TRBV5-8 and TRBJ2-2; TRBD1 aligns across 10 bases. The CDR3 sequence is 14 residues long. V trimming: 7 bases; J trimming: 6 bases; junction bases outside the gene matches: 6. Germline V gene lookup returns CDR1 SGHTS and CDR2 YDEGEE.

This clone was observed once. The chain uses TRBV7-2 and TRBJ1-2; 8 bases agree with TRBD1. The trim removed 2 bases at V and 1 base at J, leaving 9 bases unmatched. CDR1 is SGHTA and CDR2 is FQGNSA in the germline V gene. The CDR3 runs 17 residues. The CDR3 loop reads CASSLHRDRTSNYGYTF. In nucleotides, the CDR3 is TGTGCCAGCAGCTTACACCGGGACAGGACGAGTAACTATGGCTACACCTTC.

The chain recombines TRBV7-2 with TRBJ2-7; 14 nucleotides line up with TRBD2. Germline CDR1 and CDR2: SGHTA and FQGNSA. V gave up 5 bases and J gave up 2 bases; unmatched junction bases: 2. The CDR3 is 15 amino acids. The CDR3 is CASSQTSGRAYEQYF. The CDR3 DNA follows: TGTGCCAGCAGCCAGACTAGCGGGAGGGCCTACGAGCAGTACTTC.

J is TRBJ1-2 and V is TRBV11-2; D remains unclear. Germline values: CDR1 SGHAT, CDR2 FQNNGV. The CDR3 has 17 residues. V lost 1 base and J lost 4, with 19 bases in between. CDR3 nucleotide sequence: TGTGCCAGCAGCTTAGTATCCGAGGGTGGTACTGGCTATGGCTACACCTTC. Encoded protein: CASSLVSEGGTGYGYTF.

V usage is TRBV5-1 and J usage is TRBJ2-1, with 7 bases aligning to TRBD1. The trim removed 7 bases at V and 8 bases at J, leaving 18 bases unmatched. Germline loops: CDR1 SGHRS, CDR2 YFSETQ. The CDR3 spans 16 residues. The CDR3 protein is CASCGRTGILWDEQFF. The CDR3 DNA follows: TGCGCCAGCTGCGGTAGGACAGGAATCCTGTGGGATGAGCAGTTCTTC.

This clone was observed a few times. The chain is built from TRBV7-9 and TRBJ1-6; D possibly corresponds to TRBD1 (5 bases). In germline, CDR1 is SEHNR, CDR2 FQNEAQ (reference sequence). This CDR3 is 14 amino acids long. Trimming shortened V by 7 bases and J by 7 bases, and 14 bases separated the two germline ends. CDR3 DNA: TGTGCCAGCACCCGGGGGGGGAACAATTCACCCCTCCACTTT. Its protein is CASTRGGNNSPLHF.

The J gene is TRBJ1-1, the V gene TRBV16; tentative D call: TRBD1 (6 bases). The V end lost 6 bases, the J end lost 0 bases, and 17 bases lay between the germline ends. Germline lookup yields CDR1 KGHSY and CDR2 FQNENV. The CDR3 totals 16 residues. This CDR3 is CASSQGGINMNTEAFF. Here the CDR3 DNA reads TGTGCCAGCAGTCAAGGGGGGATCAACATGAACACTGAAGCTTTCTTT.

The rearrangement links TRBV7-2 to TRBJ1-4; the D is unclear. The V gene lost 1 base and the J gene lost 6 bases, with 15 bases spanning the gap. The CDR3 sequence is 16 residues long. Germline V gene sequence: CDR1 SGHTA, CDR2 FQGNSA. The CDR3: CASSLERMATYEKLFF. CDR3 bases: TGTGCCAGCAGCTTAGAGCGGATGGCAACCTATGAAAAACTGTTTTTT.

V is TRBV7-8 and J is TRBJ2-5, with 15 positions matching TRBD2. Germline CDR1 SGHVS, CDR2 FQNEAQ. Germline trimming cut 0 bases from V and 4 bases from J; bases unmatched to any gene: 6. The CDR3 consists of 18 residues. The CDR3 region is CASSLAGLAGGGGETQYF. CDR3 in DNA: TGTGCCAGCAGCTTAGCGGGACTAGCGGGAGGAGGAGGAGAGACCCAGTACTTC.

This clone turned up a few times. The chain has TRBV28 and TRBJ1-6, with TRBD1 matching over 9 bases. CDR3 size: 12 residues. The germline V gene encodes CDR1 MDHEN and CDR2 SYDVKM. V shed 8 bases and J 10 bases; nucleotides not matched to a gene: 3. The CDR3 sequence: CASHRGQSPLHF. The CDR3 DNA sequence: TGTGCCAGCCACAGGGGGCAATCACCCCTCCACTTT.

This clone appeared once. The chain recombines TRBV6-1 with TRBJ1-5; D is ambiguous. Germline V gene lookup returns CDR1 MNHNS and CDR2 SASEGT. The CDR3 sequence is 15 residues long. V lost 8 bases to trimming and J lost 2 bases, with 16 bases between them. The DNA of the CDR3 is TGTGCCAGCTCCCAACCGGGTTCCCGCAATCAGCCCCAGCATTTT. The encoded protein is CASSQPGSRNQPQHF.

The V and J genes are TRBV6-1 and TRBJ2-1, with 7 bases lining up with TRBD1. The CDR3 is 15 residues long. V lost 5 bases and J lost 1; bases outside the gene matches: 5. CDR1 is MNHNS, CDR2 SASEGT, per germline. The DNA of the CDR3 is TGTGCCAGCAGTCCAGGGGGATGGTCCTACAATGAGCAGTTCTTC. It specifies CASSPGGWSYNEQFF.

V is TRBV4-1 and J is TRBJ2-1, with TRBD2 identical over 13 bases. V was pared by 6 bases and J by 4 bases, with 6 bases of the junction left unmatched. The CDR3 sequence is 16 residues long. From germline, CDR1 is MGHRA and CDR2 YSYEKL. The CDR3 is CASRPGTSGTYNEQFF. In DNA form, the CDR3 reads TGCGCCAGCAGACCCGGGACTAGCGGGACTTACAATGAGCAGTTCTTC.

The chain uses TRBV28 and TRBJ1-1; possible D gene TRBD1, 5 bases. Between the trimmed V and J ends, which lost 2 bases and 0 bases, there was a span of 16 bases. Germline CDR1 and CDR2: MDHEN and SYDVKM. This CDR3 has 17 amino acids. In nucleotides, the CDR3 is TGTGCCAGCAGTTTAGTGGGGGGAGAAGGTCTGAACACTGAAGCTTTCTTT. Its translation: CASSLVGGEGLNTEAFF.

The rearrangement joins TRBV29-1 to TRBJ2-1, with D maybe TRBD2 (5 bases). The CDR3 length is 16 residues. The germline V gene encodes CDR1 SQVTM and CDR2 ANQGSEA. V shed 0 bases and J shed 4 bases, with 16 bases lying between them. CDR3 amino acids: CSVEDAGEYAYNEQFF. The CDR3 DNA is TGCAGCGTTGAAGATGCCGGGGAATATGCGTACAATGAGCAGTTCTTC.

The chain carries TRBV6-5 and TRBJ2-1, with D perhaps matching TRBD1 (5 bases). The ends were cut back, 0 bases at V and 8 bases at J, with 14 bases in the middle. CDR1 is MNHEY and CDR2 is SVGAGI in the germline V gene. The CDR3 covers 15 residues. CDR3 in DNA: TGTGCCAGCAGTTACTCTGGGGCCCGTCACGATGAGCAGTTCTTC. Protein: CASSYSGARHDEQFF.

Judged by abundance, this clone is medium-sized. The chain combines TRBV5-4 with TRBJ1-1, with D unclear. Germline lookup yields CDR1 SGHNT and CDR2 YYREEE (reference sequence). The CDR3 consists of 13 residues. Trimming pared 4 bases from V and 1 base from J, leaving 8 bases between. CDR3 DNA: TGTGCCAGCAGCCGTACAAAGAACACTGAAGCTTTCTTT. It codes for CASSRTKNTEAFF.

The CDR3 DNA follows: TGCGCCAGCGGGGAGAGGGAGAATCAGCCCCAGCATTTT. Translated, it gives CASGERENQPQHF. The chain is built from TRBV10-2 and TRBJ1-5; D gene uncertain. The CDR3 consists of 13 residues. In germline, CDR1 is WSHSY, CDR2 SAAADI. Trimming took off 8 bases at V and 4 bases at J, with 12 bases between the two ends.